This section outlines one TCR beta chain sequence together with its context. The sample holds many counts of this clonotype. Its antigen target is currently unknown. Per-base qualities were not stored, and no clone one base away is much larger. cDNA synthesis used template-switch 5'RACE with a primer carrying a 10-nucleotide random unique molecular identifier tagging each TCR transcript. Every sequencing run covered 15-18 subjects and yielded more than 200 million TCR-beta sequences. The RNeasy kit was used to extract total RNA. TCR-beta VDJ regions were amplified with primers for the TCR constant region and the 5'RACE anchor, using the KAPA Real-time Library Amplification kit. A first PCR added sample indexes and Illumina adaptors, after which a second PCR increased the library yield. The roughly 650 bp TCR product was size-selected on a 2% E-gel SizeSelection system after Ampure bead purification. Library quality was checked on a Bioanalyzer, concentration was measured with Qubit, and libraries were quantified with the Kapa Library Quantification kit before pooling. Libraries were sequenced paired-end 2 x 150 bp on an Illumina HiSeq 2500. To increase sequence diversity, about 25-31% phiX was spiked into each library pool. Per the original workflow: Quality-filtered reads were processed with the UMI-based MiGEC pipeline, and over 90% of raw TCR sequences were removed by the MiGEC pipeline during error correction. IMGT germline references were used for aligning VDJ genes, and each clonotype was defined as a unique CDR3 amino acid sequence together with its V-J genes. Clonal expansion, Shannon diversity and CDR3 relatedness (CalcPairwiseDistances, ClusterSamples) were evaluated with VDJtools, and phylogenetic trees were built with CLCbio workbench. A clone was classed as expanded if it had 8 or more unique UMIs, a cutoff based on coefficient-of-variation modelling across technical triplicates. TCRdb itself trimmed the public reads at Q25 with fastp, ran MiXCR and retained productive beta chains. For every CDR3 protein sequence, its rows merge into one entry that carries the most common genes and DNA. The V and J calls and clone size come from TCRdb's table, not from the authors' own analysis. The sample table contains tens of thousands of distinct CDR3 sequences; only one count was recorded for 3% to 4% of them. Roughly 2% of the sample goes to the ten largest clones.

Libraries from unsorted PBMCs were made from 2 million PBMCs kept in RNAlater at -80 degrees C until RNA extraction. The multiple sclerosis patients were enrolled in a US clinical protocol that evaluated disease progression with magnetic resonance imaging. Peripheral blood was subjected to Ficoll-Hypaque density gradient centrifugation to isolate PBMCs, which were then cryopreserved in liquid nitrogen. V and J are truncated by 3 bases and 1 base respectively, leaving an intervening sequence of 12 bases. The CDR3 holds 15 amino acids from the cysteine to the phenylalanine. Only CDR3 DNA remains: 45 bases, in frame from the first base. As encoded in the germline V gene (reference sequence), CDR1 is SEHNR while CDR2 is FQNEAQ. This entry belongs to a study of neurological immune-mediated disorders (dated by TCRdb to between 2018 and 2020). General notes on the study: Of the 35 or so multiple sclerosis patients, 31 had relapsing-remitting MS and 3 had secondary progressive MS. Of the 68 subjects in the cohort, roughly 14 were HAM/TSP patients, roughly 35 were multiple sclerosis patients, and about 20 were healthy controls. Using UMI-based sequencing, the study compared peripheral blood TCR-beta repertoires from patients with HTLV-I-associated myelopathy (HAM/TSP), patients with multiple sclerosis, and healthy controls. Longitudinal samples, technical triplicates and paired sorted CD4+ and CD8+ T-cell subsets, alongside PBMC samples, were included among the roughly 100 TCR-beta libraries. Results and caveats for the whole study, not just this receptor: Repertoires from 18 of 34 MS patients were grouped by phylogenetic analysis into a cluster of related CDR3 sequences, suggesting a possible repertoire-level signature. Expanded clones from different subjects shared no identical CDR3 amino acid sequences, which suggests that TCR-beta repertoires were private in all groups. The MS cluster was not associated with any clinical or MRI features, and the authors stated that larger cohorts are needed. TCR clonal expansion was greatest in HAM/TSP patients and smallest in MS patients, who ranked below even healthy controls.

The chain employs TRBV7-9 and TRBJ2-5, with TRBD1 tentatively as D gene (6 bases match). This clonotype was obtained from a man aged 25 to 40 with multiple sclerosis. What was sequenced was PBMCs. The DNA sequence follows: TGTGCCAGCAGCTTGGGCAGGGGAATCCAAGAGACCCAGTACTTC. Its translation reads: CASSLGRGIQETQYF.